Listed below are T cell receptor beta chains from one sample, sequenced in a study of OX40 agonist ivuxolimab in advanced cancers. Profiling relied on immunoSEQ multiplex PCR, and the TCRdb table lists in-frame clones only, not all of them. The sample shows about 17,000 clones, 70% to 90% of them seen only once. The sample in question was CD4+ or CD8+ T cells sorted from blood, obtained in a trial of the OX40 agonist ivuxolimab. All receptors come from an adult with an advanced solid tumor such as melanoma, head and neck, liver or kidney cancer. Both conserved end residues are part of each CDR3. A D gene is named only where the DNA matches it firmly. For some rows the clone size is stated as once, few or many, or as a class when expanded; others skip it.

D gene: -
V gene: TRBV28
clone size: -
J gene: TRBJ1-1
CDR3 protein: CASSPGAPPTEAFF
CDR3 DNA: TGTGCCAGCAGTCCGGGGGCCCCGCCCACTGAAGCTTTCTTT

D gene: TRBD1
V gene: TRBV5-6
clone size: -
J gene: TRBJ2-7
CDR3 protein: CASSPGTVIYEQYF
CDR3 DNA: TGTGCCAGCAGCCCGGGGACAGTCATTTACGAGCAGTACTTC

D gene: -
V gene: TRBV27
clone size: -
J gene: TRBJ1-2
CDR3 protein: CASSLAGHHGYTF
CDR3 DNA: TGTGCCAGCAGTTTGGCGGGACATCATGGCTACACCTTC

D gene: -
V gene: TRBV9
clone size: -
J gene: TRBJ2-3
CDR3 protein: CASNTGQFTDTQYF
CDR3 DNA: TGTGCCAGCAACACCGGACAGTTCACAGATACGCAGTATTTT

D gene: -
V gene: TRBV6-1
clone size: -
J gene: TRBJ1-1
CDR3 protein: CASRLRAEAFF
CDR3 DNA: TGTGCCAGCAGGCTTAGAGCTGAAGCTTTCTTT

D gene: -
V gene: TRBV9
clone size: once
J gene: TRBJ1-5
CDR3 protein: CASSVEGQPQHF
CDR3 DNA: TGTGCCAGCAGCGTAGAGGGTCAGCCCCAGCATTTT

D gene: -
V gene: TRBV7-3
clone size: once
J gene: TRBJ2-1
CDR3 protein: CASSLNTAGTYNEQFF
CDR3 DNA: TGTGCCAGCAGCTTAAATACGGCGGGAACCTACAATGAGCAGTTCTTC

D gene: TRBD1
V gene: TRBV6-5
clone size: -
J gene: TRBJ2-7
CDR3 protein: CASSSGTGAGEQYF
CDR3 DNA: TGTGCCAGCAGTTCTGGGACAGGGGCCGGCGAGCAGTACTTC

D gene: TRBD2
V gene: TRBV28
clone size: -
J gene: TRBJ2-3
CDR3 protein: CASSLTEASGSRDTQYF
CDR3 DNA: TGTGCCAGCAGCCTGACTGAGGCTAGCGGGAGTAGGGATACGCAGTATTTT

D gene: -
V gene: TRBV4-2
clone size: -
J gene: TRBJ1-1
CDR3 protein: CASSQDRSMNTEAFF
CDR3 DNA: TGTGCCAGCAGCCAAGACAGGTCCATGAACACTGAAGCTTTCTTT

D gene: TRBD2
V gene: TRBV5-6
clone size: -
J gene: TRBJ2-3
CDR3 protein: CASSPPRAGVGTDTQYF
CDR3 DNA: TGTGCCAGCAGTCCCCCTCGGGCGGGAGTGGGCACAGATACGCAGTATTTT

D gene: -
V gene: TRBV7-3
clone size: -
J gene: TRBJ2-1
CDR3 protein: CASSLRGRVPGEGNEQFF
CDR3 DNA: TGTGCCAGCAGCTTAAGAGGTAGGGTACCCGGTGAAGGCAATGAGCAGTTCTTC

D gene: -
V gene: TRBV4-3
clone size: once
J gene: TRBJ1-1
CDR3 protein: CASSLHSMNTEAFF
CDR3 DNA: TGCGCCAGCAGCCTCCACAGTATGAACACTGAAGCTTTCTTT

D gene: -
V gene: TRBV2
clone size: -
J gene: TRBJ1-6
CDR3 protein: CASRFQESSPLHF
CDR3 DNA: TGTGCCAGCAGGTTCCAGGAATCATCACCCCTCCACTTT

D gene: -
V gene: TRBV11-2
clone size: -
J gene: TRBJ2-7
CDR3 protein: CASSLVASSYEQYF
CDR3 DNA: TGTGCCAGCAGCTTAGTTGCGTCTTCCTACGAGCAGTACTTC

D gene: -
V gene: TRBV6-6
clone size: -
J gene: TRBJ2-2
CDR3 protein: CASTTTLIGELFF
CDR3 DNA: TGTGCCAGCACCACTACCTTGATCGGGGAGCTGTTTTTT

D gene: -
V gene: TRBV28
clone size: -
J gene: TRBJ1-3
CDR3 protein: CASSLFSGTGNTIYF
CDR3 DNA: TGTGCCAGCAGTTTGTTTTCAGGAACTGGAAACACCATATATTTT

D gene: -
V gene: TRBV19
clone size: -
J gene: TRBJ2-1
CDR3 protein: CASSDLTVDYEQFF
CDR3 DNA: TGTGCCAGTAGTGACCTGACCGTGGACTATGAGCAGTTCTTC

D gene: -
V gene: TRBV7-9
clone size: -
J gene: TRBJ2-7
CDR3 protein: CASSLDRGEQYF
CDR3 DNA: TGTGCCAGCAGCTTAGATAGGGGCGAGCAGTACTTC

D gene: -
V gene: TRBV28
clone size: -
J gene: TRBJ1-6
CDR3 protein: CASSLSQGSVSPLHF
CDR3 DNA: TGTGCCAGCAGTTTATCCCAGGGGAGTGTTTCACCCCTCCACTTT

D gene: -
V gene: TRBV21-1
clone size: -
J gene: TRBJ2-3
CDR3 protein: CASIRGKRTSQDTQYF
CDR3 DNA: TGTGCCAGCATTCGTGGGAAGCGGACTAGCCAAGATACGCAGTATTTT

D gene: TRBD2
V gene: TRBV5-1
clone size: few
J gene: TRBJ2-3
CDR3 protein: CASSPGSSGGTDTQYF
CDR3 DNA: TGCGCCAGCAGCCCGGGGTCTAGCGGGGGCACAGATACGCAGTATTTT

D gene: -
V gene: TRBV11-2
clone size: -
J gene: TRBJ2-1
CDR3 protein: CASSLDGSLSEQFF
CDR3 DNA: TGTGCCAGCAGCTTAGACGGGAGTCTCTCCGAGCAGTTCTTC

D gene: -
V gene: TRBV29-1
clone size: once
J gene: TRBJ1-4
CDR3 protein: CSGRVSNEKLFF
CDR3 DNA: TGCAGCGGGAGGGTATCTAATGAAAAACTGTTTTTT

D gene: TRBD2
V gene: TRBV18
clone size: once
J gene: TRBJ2-3
CDR3 protein: CASSIGLAASTDTQYF
CDR3 DNA: TGTGCCAGCTCAATCGGACTAGCGGCTAGCACAGATACGCAGTATTTT

D gene: TRBD1
V gene: TRBV10-3
clone size: -
J gene: TRBJ1-6
CDR3 protein: CAISSSGQGNSPLHF
CDR3 DNA: TGTGCCATCAGTAGCTCGGGACAGGGAAATTCACCCCTCCACTTT

D gene: -
V gene: TRBV5-1
clone size: -
J gene: TRBJ2-7
CDR3 protein: CASSLGTLGEQYF
CDR3 DNA: TGCGCCAGCAGCCTCGGGACCCTAGGCGAGCAGTACTTC

D gene: -
V gene: TRBV7-8
clone size: -
J gene: TRBJ1-5
CDR3 protein: CASRPTETGNQPQHF
CDR3 DNA: TGTGCCAGCAGACCGACAGAAACCGGCAATCAGCCCCAGCATTTT

D gene: -
V gene: TRBV11-1
clone size: -
J gene: TRBJ1-4
CDR3 protein: CASSYGEDKLFF
CDR3 DNA: TGTGCCAGCAGTTACGGTGAAGATAAACTGTTTTTT

D gene: TRBD1
V gene: TRBV20-1
clone size: -
J gene: TRBJ2-7
CDR3 protein: CGGTGGYEQYF
CDR3 DNA: TGCGGCGGGACAGGGGGCTACGAGCAGTACTTC

D gene: -
V gene: TRBV18
clone size: once
J gene: TRBJ2-1
CDR3 protein: CASSRPDADSYNEQFF
CDR3 DNA: TGTGCCAGCTCACGACCGGACGCCGACTCCTACAATGAGCAGTTCTTC

D gene: -
V gene: TRBV28
clone size: -
J gene: TRBJ2-5
CDR3 protein: CASTDRVQETQYF
CDR3 DNA: TGTGCCAGCACCGACAGAGTGCAAGAGACCCAGTACTTC

D gene: TRBD2
V gene: TRBV7-3
clone size: -
J gene: TRBJ2-1
CDR3 protein: CASTIAGLDNEQFF
CDR3 DNA: TGTGCCAGCACCATAGCGGGACTGGACAATGAGCAGTTCTTC

D gene: TRBD1
V gene: TRBV30
clone size: -
J gene: TRBJ2-1
CDR3 protein: CARSTGAYNEQFF
CDR3 DNA: TGTGCCCGTTCGACAGGGGCCTACAATGAGCAGTTCTTC

D gene: TRBD2
V gene: TRBV7-6
clone size: -
J gene: TRBJ2-3
CDR3 protein: CASSFGGGPSTDTQYF
CDR3 DNA: TGTGCCAGCAGCTTCGGGGGAGGGCCAAGCACAGATACGCAGTATTTT

D gene: -
V gene: TRBV7-5
clone size: -
J gene: TRBJ2-7
CDR3 protein: CASSPSGRAQYF
CDR3 DNA: TGTGCCAGCAGTCCTAGCGGGAGGGCCCAGTACTTC

D gene: -
V gene: TRBV27
clone size: -
J gene: TRBJ2-5
CDR3 protein: CASSTNNAGTTQYF
CDR3 DNA: TGTGCCAGCAGTACAAACAATGCCGGGACGACCCAGTACTTC

D gene: -
V gene: TRBV2
clone size: once
J gene: TRBJ1-4
CDR3 protein: CASRAWGGNEKLFF
CDR3 DNA: TGTGCCAGCAGAGCCTGGGGGGGGAATGAAAAACTGTTTTTT

D gene: -
V gene: TRBV19
clone size: once
J gene: TRBJ1-5
CDR3 protein: CAGSPRQEVRNQPQHF
CDR3 DNA: TGTGCCGGTAGTCCGAGACAGGAGGTGCGCAATCAGCCCCAGCATTTT

D gene: TRBD2
V gene: TRBV5-6
clone size: -
J gene: TRBJ2-5
CDR3 protein: CASRMGGPSGSTQYF
CDR3 DNA: TGTGCCAGCAGGATGGGAGGGCCCTCCGGTTCAACCCAGTACTTC

D gene: TRBD2
V gene: TRBV19
clone size: -
J gene: TRBJ2-5
CDR3 protein: CASSSGLAGGETQYF
CDR3 DNA: TGTGCCAGTAGTTCGGGACTAGCGGGAGGGGAGACCCAGTACTTC

D gene: TRBD1
V gene: TRBV4-1
clone size: -
J gene: TRBJ2-6
CDR3 protein: CASSQVYRGASGANVLTF
CDR3 DNA: TGCGCCAGCAGCCAAGTCTACAGGGGCGCATCTGGGGCCAACGTCCTGACTTTC

D gene: -
V gene: TRBV15
clone size: -
J gene: TRBJ2-4
CDR3 protein: CATSSGVGRGGNIQYF
CDR3 DNA: TGTGCCACCAGCAGCGGGGTGGGGCGAGGCGGAAACATTCAGTACTTC

D gene: -
V gene: TRBV6-4
clone size: few
J gene: TRBJ1-2
CDR3 protein: CASSDGYTF
CDR3 DNA: TGTGCCAGCAGTGATGGCTACACCTTC